Listed here are 8 T cell receptor beta chains from one sample, sequenced in a study of blood T cells in healthy people across ages. PCR was performed a second time for about 7 to 12 cycles using a sample-barcoded 5' primer and a J-beta primer mix. TCRdb re-derived calls from the 5' RACE reads in MiXCR, one entry per CDR3 protein. The table lists roughly 570,000 distinct CDR3 sequences, roughly a quarter of them singletons, with around 18% in the top ten. Sequencing was done on a sample of blood. These receptors all come from a woman in her sixties or seventies in good health.

There are a few counts of this clonotype. This rearrangement joins TRBV6-6 to TRBJ2-2; TRBD1 matches at 7 bases. This CDR3 is built from 14 residues. Per germline, CDR1 MNHNY and CDR2 SVGAGI (reference sequence). Losses at the gene ends were 4 bases for V and 6 bases for J; bases not matched to a gene: 5. CDR3 region: CASSSRQGAGELFF. The CDR3 DNA reads as TGTGCCAGCAGTTCCCGACAGGGAGCCGGGGAGCTGTTTTTT.

The V gene is TRBV12-3 or TRBV12-4, the J gene TRBJ1-5; a possible D gene is TRBD1 (6 bases). This CDR3 is 15 amino acids long. With 10 bases removed from V and 7 bases from J, the gap between germline ends came to 23 bases. CDR3 loop: CATAKWDKGSQPQHF. CDR3 nucleotides: TGTGCCACCGCCAAATGGGACAAGGGTAGCCAGCCCCAGCATTTT.

In this sample, this clonotype turned up many times. V usage is TRBV20-1 and J usage is TRBJ1-4; TRBD1 aligns across 10 bases. CDR1 is DFQATT and CDR2 is SNEGSKA in the germline V gene (reference sequence). V trimming: 6 bases; J trimming: 8 bases; junction bases outside the gene matches: 6. The CDR3 extends over 13 amino acids. DNA for the CDR3: TGCAGTGCCAAGACAGGGGGCAGAGAAAAACTGTTTTTT. Translating gives CSAKTGGREKLFF.

The sample holds many counts of this clonotype. The rearrangement uses TRBV20-1 and TRBJ2-5, with D hard to call. The V end lost 2 bases, the J end lost 4 bases, and 14 bases lay between the germline ends. The germline CDR1 and CDR2 sequences are DFQATT and SNEGSKA (reference sequence). This CDR3 has 14 amino acids. The CDR3 DNA sequence: TGCAGTGCTAGAAAGGATACGGCGTCAGAGACCCAGTACTTC. Amino acids: CSARKDTASETQYF.

This clonotype occurred a few times. The V gene is TRBV3-1, the J gene TRBJ2-5, with D perhaps being TRBD1 or TRBD2 (5 bases each). The end of the DNA fits TRBJ2-7 better, so the J call may be wrong. Germline lookup yields CDR1 LGHDT and CDR2 YNNKEL (reference sequence). The CDR3 has 14 residues. The CDR3 loop is CASSPGYNRNEQYF. CDR3 DNA: TGTGCCAGCAGCCCGGGGTACAACAGGAACGAGCAGTACTTC.

In regard to this clonotype: One end of the junction is discordant with germline, which a read error may explain. The V gene is TRBV7-9, the J gene TRBJ1-1; D gene uncertain. The CDR3 sequence is 14 residues long. In germline, CDR1 is SEHNR, CDR2 FQNEAQ (reference sequence). The CDR3 sequence is CASSPVVPQTEAYF. The CDR3, as DNA: TGTGCCAGCAGCCCGGTAGTACCCCAAACTGAAGCTTACTTT.

This clonotype was seen just once. CDR3: CASSLRGESSTDTQYF. CDR3 nucleotide sequence: TGTGCCAGCAGTTTACGAGGCGAAAGTAGCACAGATACGCAGTATTTT. This rearrangement joins TRBV27 to TRBJ2-3; D unresolved. This CDR3 spans 16 amino acids. V gave up 2 bases and J gave up 0 bases, with 12 bases separating them. Germline values: CDR1 MNHEY, CDR2 SMNVEV (reference sequence).

The chain uses TRBV6-5 and TRBJ1-2, with a tentative D call TRBD1 (6 bases). Germline V CDR1 and CDR2: MNHEY, SVGAGI. This CDR3 has 14 amino acids. Trimming stripped 6 bases from V and 8 bases from J, with 19 bases between. CDR3 nucleotide sequence: TGTGCCAGCAGACGCGGGGTAACTGGGGGCGGCTACACCTTC. This encodes CASRRGVTGGGYTF.